Listed below are T cell receptor beta chains from one sample, sequenced in a study of graft-versus-host responses after intestinal transplantation. Here immunoSEQ multiplex PCR was the method, and the copy in TCRdb shows in-frame clones only, minus some. The repertoire consists of 84,000 or so clones, with roughly 93% occurring once and the leading ten covering around 1.1%. Antigens of these TCRs are unknown. Source: unstimulated CD8+ T cells sorted from spleen or lymph node cells, taken before transplant. Every receptor here comes from a human donor who was the organ donor for an intestinal transplant. Both conserved end residues are part of each CDR3. The order of the fields is clone size, J gene, V gene, CDR3 protein. A clone size is listed for some rows: how often the clone was seen (once, few, many), or a class if it is expanded.

few,TRBJ1-1,TRBV9,CASNGLNTEAFF
-,TRBJ2-5,TRBV2,CASMAHQETQYF
-,TRBJ2-1,TRBV19,CASSQTGSSYNEQFF
-,TRBJ1-5,TRBV4-1,CASSPRAGAGVQPQHF
-,TRBJ2-7,TRBV7-9,CASSPDVGEQYF
-,TRBJ1-5,TRBV19,CATAPSVQPQHF
-,TRBJ1-1,TRBV7-9,CASSFPGTEAFF
-,-,TRBV19,CASSLTGAYEQYF
-,TRBJ2-1,TRBV7-8,CASSLAQELAGVNEQFF
-,TRBJ1-2,TRBV12-2,CASRGWRDYGYTF
-,TRBJ2-2,TRBV7-8,CASSLGRGLAGGPFSGELFF
-,TRBJ2-5,TRBV18,CASSPGPRRWQETQYF
-,TRBJ2-7,TRBV7-7,CASSLVAGGPYEQYF
-,TRBJ2-7,TRBV10-3,CAISEPETHIYEQYF
-,TRBJ2-7,TRBV2,CASKESGSPHEQYF
-,TRBJ1-4,TRBV6-5,CASSFGQGDEKLFF
-,TRBJ2-7,TRBV27,CASSRRGHEQYF
-,TRBJ2-3,TRBV9,CASSPRPGTGTDTQYF
-,TRBJ2-1,TRBV15,CATSRERGNEQFF
-,TRBJ2-7,TRBV9,CASSASSRQYEQYF
-,-,TRBV4-1,CASSQPSGGVYEQYF
-,TRBJ2-7,TRBV9,CASSVGSGGKYEQYF